Listed here is a single T cell receptor beta chain. No antigen is known for it. The germline V gene encodes CDR1 WNHNN and CDR2 SYGVQD (reference sequence). This CDR3 is built from 14 residues. Trimming removed 3 bases at V and 1 base at J, with 9 bases between. This specimen belongs to a study of T cells in localized non-small cell lung cancer. Overall study results and limits: Patients showing higher blood T cell density tended to see longer overall survival.

The protocol was immunoSEQ multiplex PCR, while the TCRdb copy is restricted to in-frame clones and leaves out a portion. The profile shows roughly 8,000 clones, around 90% of them singletons. This receptor was identified in a male donor at least 60 years old with stage II lung adenocarcinoma. This chain connects TRBV10-1 to TRBJ1-1, with D uncertain. Sequenced material: peripheral blood mononuclear cells, taken before any cancer treatment. CDR3 loop: CASSDPGQNTEAFF. CDR3 nucleotide sequence: TGCGCCAGCAGTGATCCCGGTCAGAACACTGAAGCTTTCTTT.